A selection of T cell receptor beta chains follows, all from one sample in a study of pediatric ulcerative colitis. TCRdb's table, derived via immunoSEQ multiplex PCR, lists solely in-frame clones and lacks some. Of 20,000 to 25,000 clones listed, about three quarters are singletons. Sequenced sample: gut tissue. The receptors shown here come from a boy aged 5-17 years with severe ulcerative colitis. CDR3s include the opening cysteine and the closing phenylalanine or tryptophan.

V: TRBV5-1; length: 15; CDR3: CASSLDRGVIYEQYF
V: TRBV6-6; length: 15; CDR3: CASSPGASPQETQYF
V: TRBV10-3; length: 16; CDR3: CAISESYDRGLKAQHF
V: TRBV27; length: 15; CDR3: CASSSGTGVQETQYF
V: TRBV6-4; length: 13; CDR3: CASSGGQGFGYTF
V: TRBV6-6; length: 14; CDR3: CASRGQGTNYGYTF
V: TRBV9; length: 19; CDR3: CASSLVRPMTGGDKDEQYF
V: TRBV13; length: 12; CDR3: CASSRFNQPQHF
V: TRBV5-4; length: 14; CDR3: CASSPTGSNYGYTF
V: TRBV19; length: 11; CDR3: CASSIMETQYF
V: TRBV2; length: 16; CDR3: CASSEAPSGGQETQYF
V: TRBV5-4; length: 14; CDR3: CASSHRGGSNTIYF
V: TRBV18; length: 15; CDR3: CASSNQGALSEKLFF
V: TRBV9; length: 15; CDR3: CASSVSGTGFNEQFF
V: TRBV25-1; length: 14; CDR3: CASSEGQGSQPQHF
V: TRBV6-5; length: 14; CDR3: CASRTQGGNSPLHF
V: TRBV7-9; length: 15; CDR3: CASSSTDRGLNEQYF
V: TRBV25-1; length: 17; CDR3: CASSESLGQGAIYGYTF
V: TRBV9; length: 14; CDR3: CASGSGVGTGELFF
V: TRBV6-5; length: 14; CDR3: CASGTGVRNTEAFF
V: TRBV30; length: 14; CDR3: CAWIPGLAKNIQYF
V: TRBV5-1; length: 12; CDR3: CASSPLEGGYTF
V: TRBV6-5; length: 11; CDR3: CASSYRSQAFF
V: TRBV4-1; length: 16; CDR3: CASSQVYSGTGGPLHF
V: TRBV19; length: 19; CDR3: CASSGDRDSARPLNQPQHF
V: TRBV9; length: 14; CDR3: CASSVGRASYGYTF
V: TRBV10-3; length: 15; CDR3: CAIRGGGSPQEKLFF
V: TRBV6-6; length: 12; CDR3: CASRTSGADYFF